The 5 T cell receptor beta chains below come from one sample, sequenced in a study of CD8 T cells in Susac syndrome. Random hexamers were used to reverse transcribe the RNA input (roughly 0.5 to 1 ug). Via MiXCR, TCRdb re-called the immunoSEQ multiplex PCR reads, giving one row per CDR3 protein. The data contain fewer than 90,000 distinct CDR3 sequences, 94% of them singletons. The material sequenced was CD8+ T cells from PBMCs. The origin of the receptors is a human donor with Susac syndrome.

To note about this clonotype: The junction differs from germline at one of its ends, possibly a read error. This chain uses TRBV7-3 with TRBJ2-3; 8 bases are a match to TRBD2. CDR3 size: 15 residues. CDR1 and CDR2 (germline): SGHTA, FQGTGA. CDR3 in amino acids: CASSLTAGDSDAQYF. The CDR3 bases are TGTGCCAGCAGCTTAACAGCGGGAGACTCAGATGCGCAGTATTTT.

The chain links TRBV28 to TRBJ2-7; no firm D call. V gave up 3 bases and J gave up 2 bases, with 5 bases separating them. The CDR3 covers 12 residues. Germline values: CDR1 MDHEN, CDR2 SYDVKM. The CDR3 DNA reads as TGTGCCAGCAGTTTTGGTCCCTACGAGCAGTACTTC. Amino acids: CASSFGPYEQYF.

V gene TRBV12-5 combines with J gene TRBJ2-7; 12 nucleotides line up with TRBD1. The CDR3 covers 16 residues. In germline, CDR1 is LGHNT, CDR2 FRNRAP. With V trimmed by 4 bases and J by 6 bases, 10 bases remained unmatched. This CDR3 reads CASGSPGTGGRSEQYF. The CDR3 DNA follows: TGTGCTAGTGGTTCGCCCGGGACAGGGGGCAGGAGCGAGCAGTACTTC.

This chain joins TRBV6-5 and TRBJ2-3; D is possibly TRBD1 (5 bases). V dropped 5 bases and J dropped 3 bases, with 6 bases sitting between them. The CDR3 sequence is 12 residues long. Germline CDR1 is MNHEY and CDR2 is SVGAGI. The CDR3 loop is CASSGATDTQYF. CDR3 nucleotides: TGTGCCAGCAGTGGGGCAACAGATACGCAGTATTTT.

This chain links TRBV27 with TRBJ2-6; tentatively, D is TRBD1 or TRBD2 (5 bases each). Between the trimmed V and J ends, which lost 10 bases and 3 bases, there was a span of 19 bases. There are 16 residues in the CDR3. Germline V gene data show CDR1 as MNHEY and CDR2 as SMNVEV (reference sequence). The CDR3 DNA is TGTGCCACCCAACTAGGGGTGGTTTATGGGGCCAACGTCCTGACTTTC. Its translation is CATQLGVVYGANVLTF.